This entry lists 21 T cell receptor beta chains sequenced from one sample in a study of blood T cell repertoires in COVID-19. Sequencing used immunoSEQ multiplex PCR; TCRdb keeps in-frame clones, though not all of them. The sample holds around 270,000 clones, roughly 89% seen once. The specimen sequenced was peripheral blood. The receptor set was obtained from a man between 40 and 49 years old with acute or convalescent COVID-19.

V and J are TRBV24-1 and TRBJ1-5, with D possibly matching TRBD1 (6 bases). Germline CDR1 is KGHDR and CDR2 is SFDVKD. Trimming shortened V by 9 bases and J by 5 bases, and 19 bases separated the two germline ends. The CDR3 consists of 15 residues. The CDR3 DNA is TGTGCCACCTTGTTAGGGGGGGTATCGCATCAGCCCCAGCATTTT. As protein: CATLLGGVSHQPQHF.

The gene calls are TRBV3-1 (or the pseudogene TRBV3-2) and TRBJ1-3; D is unresolved. Per germline, CDR1 LGHDT and CDR2 YNNKEL (reference sequence). CDR3 length equals 11 residues. Trimming left V 4 bases short and J 4 bases short, with 2 bases between. CDR3 bases: TGTGCCAGCAGCCCAGGAAACACCATATATTTT. Its protein is CASSPGNTIYF.

The genes are TRBV12-3 or TRBV12-4 and TRBJ2-3; tentative D call: TRBD1 (6 bases). CDR3 length: 12 residues. V lost 11 bases, J lost 3 bases, and 12 bases lay in between. DNA of the CDR3: TGTGCCCAGGGGCGAGGGACAGATACGCAGTATTTT. This translates into CAQGRGTDTQYF.

The V call is TRBV7-9, the J call TRBJ1-3; weak D call: TRBD1 (5 bases). The CDR3 contains 14 residues. Between the trimmed V and J ends, which lost 6 bases and 1 base, there was a span of 10 bases. Germline V gene data show CDR1 as SEHNR and CDR2 as FQNEAQ (reference sequence). DNA for the CDR3: TGTGCCAGCAGTTCCCAGGGTTCTGGAAACACCATATATTTT. Its translation: CASSSQGSGNTIYF.

This clone was seen only a few times. The gene calls are TRBV5-1 and TRBJ1-5; TRBD1 aligns across 10 bases. Germline V lookup: CDR1 SGHRS, CDR2 YFSETQ. This CDR3 is 15 amino acids long. V shed 4 bases and J 5 bases; nucleotides not matched to a gene: 6. Here the CDR3 reads CASSATGGGDQPQHF. As DNA, the CDR3 is TGCGCCAGCAGCGCGACAGGGGGCGGTGATCAGCCCCAGCATTTT.

This clone showed up just once. The chain uses TRBV3-1 (or the pseudogene TRBV3-2) and TRBJ1-3, with D hard to call. V lost 2 bases, J lost 2 bases, and 16 bases lay in between. CDR3 length equals 17 residues. Looked up from germline, CDR1 is LGHDT and CDR2 is YNNKEL (reference sequence). The CDR3 sequence: CASSQSPGGYAGNTIYF. CDR3 DNA: TGTGCCAGCAGCCAAAGCCCCGGAGGGTACGCTGGAAACACCATATATTTT.

The gene calls are TRBV6-2 or TRBV6-3 and TRBJ2-3; TRBD1 agrees at 8 bases. The germline CDR1 and CDR2 sequences are MNHEY and SVGEGT. J lost 2 bases, V lost 6 bases, and 7 bases had no gene match. The CDR3 covers 15 residues. CDR3 nucleotides: TGTGCCAGCAGCCCGGACAGGGCTCCCACAGATACGCAGTATTTT. It yields the protein CASSPDRAPTDTQYF.

A single count supports this clone. The chain is built from TRBV5-1 and TRBJ2-2, with 9 bases lining up with TRBD1. Germline values: CDR1 SGHRS, CDR2 YFSETQ. J lost 6 bases, V lost 2 bases, and 11 bases had no gene match. The CDR3 length is 17 residues. Here the CDR3 DNA reads TGCGCCAGCAGCTTCCTAGGGGGACAGGGCAGGGCCGGGGAGCTGTTTTTT. Protein sequence: CASSFLGGQGRAGELFF. Full variable domain (rest looked up from reference TRBV5-1 and TRBJ2-2): KAGVTQTPRYLIKTRGQQVTLSCSPISGHRSVSWYQQTPGQGLQFLFEYFSETQRNKGNFPGRFSGRQFSNSRSEMNVSTLELGDSALYLCASSFLGGQGRAGELFFGEGSRLTVL.

This clone was detected once. CDR3 sequence: CASSPGRVWGAEAFF. In DNA, the CDR3 is TGTGCCAGCAGCCCAGGAAGAGTTTGGGGCGCTGAAGCTTTCTTT. The J gene is TRBJ1-1, the V gene TRBV11-2; D is perhaps TRBD1 (5 bases). Per the germline V gene, CDR1 is SGHAT and CDR2 is FQNNGV. The CDR3 covers 15 residues. V lost 5 bases, J lost 6 bases, and 19 bases lay in between.

The chain is built from TRBV3-1 (or the pseudogene TRBV3-2) and TRBJ2-2; 7 bases match TRBD1. J was trimmed by 1 base and V by 3 bases; bases with no gene match: 2. The CDR3 loop spans 15 amino acids. Looked up from germline, CDR1 is LGHDT and CDR2 is YNNKEL (reference sequence). The CDR3 sequence: CASSQTGLNTGELFF. CDR3 nucleotides: TGTGCCAGCAGCCAGACAGGGCTGAACACCGGGGAGCTGTTTTTT.

The chain is built from TRBV9 and TRBJ1-2; D is unresolved. This CDR3 region has 13 residues. The V gene's germline CDR1 is SGDLS and CDR2 YYNGEE. Trimming left V 5 bases short and J 2 bases short, with 10 bases between. The CDR3 DNA is TGTGCCAGCAGGGGAGCGGAGAACTATGGCTACACCTTC. It translates to CASRGAENYGYTF.

The chain links TRBV10-2 to TRBJ1-1, with 9 nucleotides matching TRBD1. The V gene's germline CDR1 is WSHSY and CDR2 SAAADI. CDR3 length equals 15 residues. With 0 bases clipped from V and 7 bases from J, the junction kept 6 bases outside the gene matches. The CDR3, as DNA: TGCGCCAGCAGTGAGTCCTACAGGGGGCGGATTGAAGCTTTCTTT. It codes for CASSESYRGRIEAFF.

This sequence joins TRBV10-1 and TRBJ1-6, with TRBD1 as a possible D gene (6 bases). CDR1 is WNHNN and CDR2 is SYGVQD in the germline V gene (reference sequence). This CDR3 is built from 16 residues. V was pared by 7 bases and J by 4 bases, with 17 bases between. The CDR3 loop is CASNQEQGTYNSPLHF. The CDR3 bases are TGCGCCAGCAACCAAGAACAGGGTACATATAATTCACCCCTCCACTTT.

The gene calls are TRBV11-2 and TRBJ2-5, with 8 bases lining up with TRBD1. The CDR3 is made up of 14 amino acids. The trim removed 3 bases at V and 5 bases at J, leaving 5 bases unmatched. The germline V gene has CDR1 SGHAT and CDR2 FQNNGV. The CDR3 bases are TGTGCCAGCAGCTTCCAGGGGGCCAGTGAGACCCAGTACTTC. This translates into CASSFQGASETQYF.

This clone was seen once. J is TRBJ2-4 and V is TRBV12-3 or TRBV12-4; D not resolved. The CDR3 has 10 residues. Trimming cost V 8 bases and J 8 bases, with 7 bases left between them. Here the CDR3 reads CASLVYIQYF. In nucleotides, the CDR3 is TGTGCCAGCCTTGTTTACATTCAGTACTTC.

The gene calls are TRBV7-8 and TRBJ1-5; D is perhaps TRBD1 (5 bases). Trimming stripped 1 base from V and 3 bases from J, with 10 bases between. Germline lookup yields CDR1 SGHVS and CDR2 FQNEAQ. The CDR3 runs to 15 residues. CDR3 protein: CASSLDGGYNQPQHF. CDR3 DNA: TGTGCCAGCAGCTTAGATGGGGGGTACAATCAGCCCCAGCATTTT.

The chain employs TRBV5-8 and TRBJ2-2; a possible D gene is TRBD2 (6 bases). Germline assignment: CDR1 SGHTS and CDR2 YDEGEE. The CDR3 contains 15 residues. Between the trimmed V and J ends, which lost 4 bases and 3 bases, there was a span of 13 bases. The CDR3 protein is CASSPGTPYTGELFF. In DNA form, the CDR3 reads TGTGCCAGCAGCCCCGGGACTCCTTACACCGGGGAGCTGTTTTTT.

The chain links TRBV6-5 to TRBJ1-2, with TRBD1 identical over 8 bases. Germline V gene sequence: CDR1 MNHEY, CDR2 SVGAGI. This CDR3 is built from 15 residues. V dropped 5 bases and J dropped 4; count of bases not matched to a gene: 9. DNA for the CDR3: TGTGCCAGCAGTCCCGACAGGGGTTATGCCTATGGCTACACCTTC. Translation: CASSPDRGYAYGYTF.

This chain links TRBV10-1 with TRBJ2-1, with D possibly being TRBD2 (5 bases). Trimming took 0 bases from V and 12 from J, leaving 12 bases between them. The CDR3 extends over 13 amino acids. Germline CDR1 reads WNHNN; CDR2 reads SYGVQD (reference sequence). The CDR3 DNA sequence: TGCGCCAGCAGTGAGTCGAGGGCTAGTCGGCAGTTCTTC. It is translated as CASSESRASRQFF.

The chain recombines TRBV6-5 with TRBJ2-7; 8 bases agree with TRBD1. CDR3 length: 15 amino acids. V dropped 4 bases and J dropped 6; count of bases not matched to a gene: 11. Germline V gene data show CDR1 as MNHEY and CDR2 as SVGAGI. The CDR3 here is CASSWAPAGGSEQYF. As DNA, the CDR3 is TGTGCCAGCAGTTGGGCTCCGGCAGGGGGCTCCGAGCAGTACTTC.

The rearrangement links TRBV18 to TRBJ2-1; 14 bases are shared with TRBD2. Trimming took 0 bases from V and 2 from J; bases not matched to a gene: 0. Germline V lookup: CDR1 KGHSH, CDR2 LQKENI. The CDR3 runs to 17 residues. The CDR3 sequence: CASSPPTSGGAYNEQFF. The CDR3 DNA reads TGTGCCAGCTCACCACCGACTAGCGGGGGGGCCTACAATGAGCAGTTCTTC.